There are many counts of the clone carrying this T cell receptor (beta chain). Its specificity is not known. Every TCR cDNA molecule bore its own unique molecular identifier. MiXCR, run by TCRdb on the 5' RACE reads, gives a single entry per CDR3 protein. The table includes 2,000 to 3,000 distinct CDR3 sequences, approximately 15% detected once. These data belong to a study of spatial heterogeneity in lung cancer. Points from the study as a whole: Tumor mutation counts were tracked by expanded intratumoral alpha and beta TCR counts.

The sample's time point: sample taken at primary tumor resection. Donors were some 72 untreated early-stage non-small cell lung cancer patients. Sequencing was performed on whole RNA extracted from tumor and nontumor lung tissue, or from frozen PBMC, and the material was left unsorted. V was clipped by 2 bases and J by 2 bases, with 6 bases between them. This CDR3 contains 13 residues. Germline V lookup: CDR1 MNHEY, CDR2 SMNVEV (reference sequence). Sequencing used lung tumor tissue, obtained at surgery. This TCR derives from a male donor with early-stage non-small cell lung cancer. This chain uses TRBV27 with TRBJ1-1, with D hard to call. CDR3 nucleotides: TGTGCCAGCAGTTTAACGGATAACACTGAAGCTTTCTTT. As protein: CASSLTDNTEAFF.